The source of this T cell receptor beta chain is a study of T cell changes during pregnancy in multiple sclerosis. This CDR3 is 9 amino acids long. The germline gives CDR1 DFQATT, CDR2 SNEGSKA (reference sequence). Here immunoSEQ multiplex PCR was the method, and the copy in TCRdb shows in-frame clones only, minus some. The data contain 40,000 to 65,000 clones, approximately 92% of them singletons. This specimen was CD4+ T cells from peripheral blood mononuclear cells, taken in the third trimester of pregnancy. The clonotype was recovered from a female donor with multiple sclerosis, enrolled in a pregnancy study. The chain couples TRBV20-1 to TRBJ2-2; D remains unclear. The CDR3 DNA reads TGCAGACGGACCGGGGAGCTGTTTTTT. Translating gives CRRTGELFF.